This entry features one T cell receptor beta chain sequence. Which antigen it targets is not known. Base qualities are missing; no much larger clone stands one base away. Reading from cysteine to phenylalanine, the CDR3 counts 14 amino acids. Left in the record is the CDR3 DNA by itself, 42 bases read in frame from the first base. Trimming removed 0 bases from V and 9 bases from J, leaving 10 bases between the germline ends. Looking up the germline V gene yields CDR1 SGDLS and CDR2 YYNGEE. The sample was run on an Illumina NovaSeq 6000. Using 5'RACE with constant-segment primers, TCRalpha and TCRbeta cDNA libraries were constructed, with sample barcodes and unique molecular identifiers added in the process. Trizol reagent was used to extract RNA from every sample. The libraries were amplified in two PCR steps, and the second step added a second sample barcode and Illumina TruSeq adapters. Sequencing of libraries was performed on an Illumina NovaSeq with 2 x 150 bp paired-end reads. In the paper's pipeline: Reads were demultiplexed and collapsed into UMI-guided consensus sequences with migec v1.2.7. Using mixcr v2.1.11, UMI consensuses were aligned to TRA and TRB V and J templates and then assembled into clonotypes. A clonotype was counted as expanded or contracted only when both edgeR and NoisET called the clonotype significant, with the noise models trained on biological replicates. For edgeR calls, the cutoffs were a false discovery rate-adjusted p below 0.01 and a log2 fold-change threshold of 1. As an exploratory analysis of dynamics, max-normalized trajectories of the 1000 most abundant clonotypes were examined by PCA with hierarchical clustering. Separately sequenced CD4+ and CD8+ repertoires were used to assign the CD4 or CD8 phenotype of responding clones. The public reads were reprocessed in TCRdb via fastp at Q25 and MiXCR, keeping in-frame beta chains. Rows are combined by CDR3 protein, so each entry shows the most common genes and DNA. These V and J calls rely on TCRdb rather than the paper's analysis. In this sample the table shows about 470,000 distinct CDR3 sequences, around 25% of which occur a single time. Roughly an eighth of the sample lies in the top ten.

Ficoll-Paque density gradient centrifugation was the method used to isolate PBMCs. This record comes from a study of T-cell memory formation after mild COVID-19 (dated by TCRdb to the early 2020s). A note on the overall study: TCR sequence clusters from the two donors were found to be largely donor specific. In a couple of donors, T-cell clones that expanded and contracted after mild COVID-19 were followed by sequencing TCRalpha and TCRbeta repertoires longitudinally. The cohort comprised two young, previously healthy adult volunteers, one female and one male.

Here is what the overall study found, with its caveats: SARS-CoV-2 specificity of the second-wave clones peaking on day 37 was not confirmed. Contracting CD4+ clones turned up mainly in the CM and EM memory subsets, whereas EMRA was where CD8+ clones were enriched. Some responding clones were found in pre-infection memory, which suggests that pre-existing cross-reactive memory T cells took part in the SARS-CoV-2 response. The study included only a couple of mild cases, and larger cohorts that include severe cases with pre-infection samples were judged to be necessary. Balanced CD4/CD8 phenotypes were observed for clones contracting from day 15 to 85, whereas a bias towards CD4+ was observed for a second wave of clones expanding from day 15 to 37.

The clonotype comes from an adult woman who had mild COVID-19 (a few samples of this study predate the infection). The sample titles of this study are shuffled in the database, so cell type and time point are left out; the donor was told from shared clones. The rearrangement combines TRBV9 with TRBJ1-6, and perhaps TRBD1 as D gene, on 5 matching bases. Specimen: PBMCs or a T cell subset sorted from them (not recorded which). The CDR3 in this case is CASSVVERGSPLHF. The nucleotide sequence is TGTGCCAGCAGCGTAGTAGAGAGGGGTTCACCCCTCCACTTT.